The 15 T cell receptor beta chains given below trace back to one sample, sequenced in a study of PD-L1 blockade in urothelial cancer. Time point specified: peripheral blood 6 weeks after treatment start. Sequencing used immunoSEQ multiplex PCR; TCRdb keeps in-frame clones, though not all of them. This table has some 120,000 clones, roughly 83% appearing once. Sequencing used PBMCs, obtained around atezolizumab (anti-PD-L1) treatment. The source of these receptors is a man aged 50-59 years with urothelial cancer.

The rearrangement links TRBV28 to TRBJ1-5; TRBD1 is a possible D gene (5 bases). This CDR3 region has 16 residues. V was pared by 1 base and J by 4 bases, with 14 bases between. Germline loops: CDR1 MDHEN, CDR2 SYDVKM. In DNA form, the CDR3 reads TGTGCCAGCAGTTTATATCGCGGGACTGTAAATCAGCCCCAGCATTTT. As protein: CASSLYRGTVNQPQHF.

This chain connects TRBV13 to TRBJ1-5; 9 bases align to TRBD1. The CDR3 spans 13 residues. Germline values: CDR1 PRHDT, CDR2 FYEKMQ (reference sequence). Unmatched junction bases numbered 4, after V lost 6 bases and J lost 7 bases. CDR3 amino acids: CASSRGQGQPQHF. In DNA form, the CDR3 reads TGTGCCAGCAGTCGTGGACAGGGGCAGCCCCAGCATTTT.

This clone appeared a single time. CDR3 protein: CAINGGGNADTQYF. In DNA form, the CDR3 reads TGTGCCATCAATGGAGGGGGCAACGCAGATACGCAGTATTTT. V is TRBV10-3 and J is TRBJ2-3; possible D gene TRBD1, 7 bases. The length of the CDR3 is 14 residues. Trimming cost V 7 bases and J 4 bases, with 15 bases left between them. Germline V lookup: CDR1 ENHRY, CDR2 SYGVKD.

The J gene is TRBJ1-3, the V gene TRBV6-1; maybe TRBD1 (5 bases). This CDR3 region has 15 residues. Looked up from germline, CDR1 is MNHNS and CDR2 is SASEGT. Between the trimmed V and J ends, which lost 2 bases and 2 bases, there was a span of 10 bases. DNA for the CDR3: TGTGCCAGCAGTGAATGGGGCAGGGCTGGAAACACCATATATTTT. It codes for CASSEWGRAGNTIYF.

This chain links TRBV7-9 with TRBJ1-5; possible D gene TRBD1, 5 bases. Germline V lookup: CDR1 SEHNR, CDR2 FQNEAQ (reference sequence). This CDR3 is 15 amino acids long. Trimming took off 5 bases at V and 2 bases at J, with 13 bases between the two ends. The CDR3: CASSRDGGRNQPQHF. In DNA, the CDR3 is TGTGCCAGCAGCCGCGACGGGGGTCGCAATCAGCCCCAGCATTTT.

This chain connects TRBV5-1 to TRBJ2-1, with TRBD2 as a possible D gene (5 bases). V lost 4 bases and J 0 bases, leaving 5 bases between the germline ends. CDR1 is SGHRS and CDR2 is YFSETQ in the germline V gene. This CDR3 is 13 amino acids long. This CDR3 is CASSRDSYNEQFF. The CDR3 bases are TGCGCCAGCAGCCGGGACTCCTACAATGAGCAGTTCTTC.

This chain joins TRBV27 and TRBJ2-2; D not certain. V shed 1 base and J shed 1 base, with 7 bases lying between them. The germline CDR1 and CDR2 sequences are MNHEY and SMNVEV (reference sequence). CDR3 length: 15 residues. CDR3 DNA: TGTGCCAGCAGTTTATTTTCAGGGAACACCGGGGAGCTGTTTTTT. Translation gives CASSLFSGNTGELFF.

The chain combines TRBV10-3 with TRBJ2-7; 8 bases map to TRBD1. This CDR3 is 14 amino acids long. The V segment lost 10 bases and the J segment 5 bases; nucleotides outside the gene matches: 13. CDR1 is ENHRY and CDR2 is SYGVKD in the germline V gene. The CDR3 DNA follows: TGTGCCACCCAATCCGACACAGGGGGAGACGAGCAGTACTTC. Translation gives CATQSDTGGDEQYF.

Details on this clone: At one of its ends the junction is not consistent with the germline gene, which may arise from a read error. CDR3: CASSLATGPNTEAFF. CDR3 nucleotides: TGTGCCAGCAGCCTAGCGACAGGTCCGAACACTGAAGCTTTCTTT. This sequence joins TRBV7-9 and TRBJ1-1; TRBD1 is a possible D gene (6 bases). The CDR3 length is 15 residues. Per the germline V gene, CDR1 is SEHNR and CDR2 is FQNEAQ (reference sequence).

This sequence joins TRBV6-5 and TRBJ2-5; TRBD2 matches 8 bases. Per the germline V gene, CDR1 is MNHEY and CDR2 is SVGAGI. The CDR3 contains 16 residues. Trimming removed 4 bases from V and 3 bases from J; junction bases left unmatched: 10. The CDR3 is CASSLVDLAGKETQYF. The CDR3, as DNA: TGTGCCAGCAGTTTGGTCGACCTAGCGGGTAAAGAGACCCAGTACTTC.

The rearrangement links TRBV5-5 to TRBJ1-1; D not certain. CDR3 length equals 15 residues. Germline assignment: CDR1 SGHKS and CDR2 YYEKEE (reference sequence). The ends were cut back, 4 bases at V and 0 bases at J, with 13 bases in the middle. As DNA, the CDR3 is TGTGCCAGCAGCCCCTTCACTCAGGTGAACACTGAAGCTTTCTTT. Residues: CASSPFTQVNTEAFF.

This clone was observed a handful of times. V gene TRBV6-1 combines with J gene TRBJ1-1; 9 nucleotides match TRBD1. Germline trimming cut 2 bases from V and 5 bases from J; bases unmatched to any gene: 9. Germline CDR1 is MNHNS and CDR2 is SASEGT. This CDR3 comprises 16 residues. CDR3 bases: TGTGCCAGCAGTGAAAGTAGGGACAGGGTTTATACTGAAGCTTTCTTT. It encodes CASSESRDRVYTEAFF.

A word on this clone: At one end the junction does not follow the germline gene, possibly because of a read error. The chain links TRBV7-7 to TRBJ2-1; TRBD2 matches 12 bases. This CDR3 spans 15 amino acids. Germline assignment: CDR1 SSHAT and CDR2 FNYEAQ (reference sequence). CDR3 region: CASSWGLAGRNEQFF. CDR3 nucleotides: TGTGCTAGCAGCTGGGGACTAGCGGGTCGGAATGAGCAGTTCTTC.

This chain uses TRBV30 with TRBJ1-1, with 9 bases aligning to TRBD1. There are 14 residues in the CDR3. Germline V lookup: CDR1 GTSNPN, CDR2 SVGIG (reference sequence). V lost 8 bases and J lost 4; bases outside the gene matches: 11. CDR3 sequence (DNA): TGTGCCCTTACAGGGGGCCCTTATGGCACTGAAGCTTTCTTT. It yields the protein CALTGGPYGTEAFF.

The chain carries TRBV18 and TRBJ2-2, with D possibly TRBD1 on 5 matching bases. The V gene lost 1 base and the J gene lost 0 bases, with 9 bases spanning the gap. Germline V gene lookup returns CDR1 KGHSH and CDR2 LQKENI. CDR3 size: 16 residues. CDR3 sequence (DNA): TGTGCCAGCTCACCACGGGCGACAGCGAACACCGGGGAGCTGTTTTTT. It translates to CASSPRATANTGELFF.